This T cell receptor (beta chain) was documented in a study of shared clonotypes between healthy human individuals. As for this clone: Its specificity is unknown.

General study findings and limits: Rarefaction gave evidence that sorted-subset sequencing remained incomplete despite large depth.

In germline, CDR1 is WSHSY, CDR2 SAAADI. Trimming took 6 bases from V and 0 from J; bases not matched to a gene: 4. The CDR3 spans 15 residues. All donors were Caucasian adults living in Nashville, Tennessee. TCRdb's copy holds only in-frame clones and misses some; the assay was immunoSEQ multiplex PCR. The data show under 2,500,000 clones, with roughly 95% seen just once and roughly 0.13% held by the top ten. The chain is built from TRBV10-2 and TRBJ2-2; TRBD2 matches 7 bases. The clonotype comes from a man between 18 and 29 years old in good health. Sequenced material: naive CD4+ T cells sorted from blood. Subset reported: CD45RA+ positively selected. CDR3 DNA sequence: TGCGCCAGCAGCCGGGACTACCCGAACACCGGGGAGCTGTTTTTT. This gives the protein CASSRDYPNTGELFF.